This T cell receptor (beta chain) was retrieved from a study of T cells in Graves' hyperthyroidism and ophthalmopathy. Authors of the study amplified TCR beta CDR3 regions from RNA transcripts. The HTBI primer set was used in a first-round RT-PCR of the TCR CDR3. Each CDR3 protein gets one entry after TCRdb re-called the multiplex PCR reads with MiXCR. The repertoire holds around 430,000 distinct CDR3 sequences, 15% seen once, with approximately 29% in the top ten. V lost 3 bases and J lost 4; bases outside the gene matches: 6. From germline, CDR1 is LGHNA and CDR2 YNFKEQ. The CDR3 has 15 amino acids.

This sequence was found in a woman aged 30 to 39 with Graves' hyperthyroidism. The chain combines TRBV4-2 with TRBJ2-1, with 7 bases aligning to TRBD2. The sample taken for sequencing was blood. CDR3 in DNA: TGTGCCAGCAGCCAGGGACTACAAGAGTACAATGAGCAGTTCTTC. Its protein product is CASSQGLQEYNEQFF.